The 10 T cell receptor beta chains presented below share a single source sample, sequenced in a study of beta chain features in type 1 diabetes. These TCRs' antigens remain unknown. General study results and limits: In all four CD4+ subsets, TCRB CDR3 length was significantly, moderately reduced in type 1 diabetes.

What was sequenced were expressed TCRB transcripts, since all of the isolated RNA had been reverse transcribed. Here immunoSEQ multiplex PCR was the method, and the copy in TCRdb shows in-frame clones only, minus some. The sample contains hundreds of thousands of clones, roughly an eighth of which appear only once. The sequenced material came from naive CD4+ T cells from blood. The receptors stem from a man aged 18 to 29 with type 1 diabetes.

In its sample, this clone was seen a few times. The chain links TRBV4-1 to TRBJ2-4, with 7 bases aligning to TRBD2. J was trimmed by 15 bases and V by 1 base; bases with no gene match: 9. Germline values: CDR1 MGHRA, CDR2 YSYEKL. The CDR3 extends over 13 amino acids. The CDR3 is CASSQGASGSMYF. The DNA of the CDR3 is TGCGCCAGCAGCCAAGGCGCTAGCGGTTCAATGTACTTC.

This sequence joins TRBV7-3 and TRBJ2-2; tentatively, D is TRBD2 (6 bases). The V and J ends lost 5 bases and 4 bases respectively, with 14 bases between them. This CDR3 comprises 15 residues. The germline V gene has CDR1 SGHTA and CDR2 FQGTGA. CDR3 region: CASSLGGVGTGELFF. Here the CDR3 DNA reads TGTGCCAGCAGCCTCGGAGGGGTAGGCACCGGGGAGCTGTTTTTT.

A few counts support this clone. The genes are TRBV7-9 and TRBJ1-5; D might be TRBD1 (5 bases). This CDR3 contains 14 residues. The germline V and J ends were trimmed by 3 bases and 4 bases, with 10 bases remaining between them. Per the germline V gene, CDR1 is SEHNR and CDR2 is FQNEAQ (reference sequence). In nucleotides, the CDR3 is TGTGCCAGCAGCTTCCAGGGTGGGAATCAGCCCCAGCATTTT. Its translation: CASSFQGGNQPQHF. The whole variable domain, remainder taken from reference TRBV7-9 and TRBJ1-5, is DTGVSQNPRHKITKRGQNVTFRCDPISEHNRLYWYRQTLGQGPEFLTYFQNEAQLEKSRLLSDRFSAERPKGSFSTLEIQRTEQGDSAMYLCASSFQGGNQPQHFGDGTRLSIL.

The gene calls are TRBV29-1 and TRBJ2-3, with D maybe TRBD2 (5 bases). The CDR3 totals 16 residues. The germline V gene has CDR1 SQVTM and CDR2 ANQGSEA. Trimming removed 4 bases from V and 5 bases from J, with 22 bases in between. The CDR3 sequence is CSVGLLDSTWGDTQYF. The CDR3 DNA reads TGCAGCGTTGGCCTCCTGGACTCAACCTGGGGAGATACGCAGTATTTT.

This sequence joins TRBV6-1 and TRBJ2-7; perhaps TRBD1 as D (7 bases). The germline V and J ends were trimmed by 4 bases and 2 bases, with 15 bases remaining between them. CDR1 MNHNS and CDR2 SASEGT come from the germline V gene. CDR3 length equals 15 residues. This CDR3 is CASSGGSGGTYEQYF. The CDR3 region has the DNA TGTGCCAGCAGTGGAGGATCAGGGGGGACCTACGAGCAGTACTTC.

This clone was observed a few times. The chain has TRBV18 and TRBJ2-7, with D uncertain. From germline, CDR1 is KGHSH and CDR2 LQKENI. CDR3 length: 14 residues. V was clipped by 3 bases and J by 4 bases, with 13 bases between them. CDR3 region: CASSPGSLSYEQYF. CDR3 bases: TGTGCCAGCTCACCGGGCAGCTTATCTTACGAGCAGTACTTC.

This clone was found a few times. The V and J genes are TRBV5-1 and TRBJ1-1; TRBD1 is a possible D gene (5 bases). In germline, CDR1 is SGHRS, CDR2 YFSETQ. This CDR3 region has 15 residues. Trimming shortened V by 0 bases and J by 7 bases, and 16 bases separated the two germline ends. CDR3 protein: CASSLVTGGPVEAFF. The CDR3 coding sequence is TGCGCCAGCAGCTTGGTCACGGGGGGTCCGGTTGAAGCTTTCTTT. Together with reference TRBV5-1 and TRBJ1-1, the CDR3 gives the full variable domain: KAGVTQTPRYLIKTRGQQVTLSCSPISGHRSVSWYQQTPGQGLQFLFEYFSETQRNKGNFPGRFSGRQFSNSRSEMNVSTLELGDSALYLCASSLVTGGPVEAFFGQGTRLTVV.

The rearrangement joins TRBV18 to TRBJ2-1; the match to TRBD2 covers 10 bases. The ends lost 3 bases at V and 4 bases at J; junction bases unmatched: 3. Germline assignment: CDR1 KGHSH and CDR2 LQKENI. CDR3 size: 15 residues. DNA of the CDR3: TGTGCCAGCTCACCTTGGACTAGCGGATACAATGAGCAGTTCTTC. It yields the protein CASSPWTSGYNEQFF.

This chain connects TRBV5-1 to TRBJ2-3; perhaps TRBD2 as D (5 bases). The CDR3 is 13 amino acids. Germline CDR1 SGHRS, CDR2 YFSETQ. Between the trimmed V and J ends, which lost 4 bases and 1 base, there was a span of 7 bases. The CDR3 region is CASSDSGTDTQYF. As DNA, the CDR3 is TGCGCCAGCAGCGATAGCGGCACAGATACGCAGTATTTT.

The chain employs TRBV2 and TRBJ1-1; 10 positions match TRBD1. V dropped 7 bases and J dropped 4; count of bases not matched to a gene: 18. The V gene's germline CDR1 is SNHLY and CDR2 FYNNEI. The CDR3 runs to 18 residues. The CDR3 region is CASTSFRQGAGRSTEAFF. The DNA for the CDR3 is TGTGCCAGCACTTCGTTTCGACAGGGGGCGGGAAGAAGCACTGAAGCTTTCTTT. Supplemented by reference TRBV2 and TRBJ1-1, the full variable domain reads EPEVTQTPSHQVTQMGQEVILRCVPISNHLYFYWYRQILGQKVEFLVSFYNNEISEKSEIFDDQFSVERPDGSNFTLKIRSTKLEDSAMYFCASTSFRQGAGRSTEAFFGQGTRLTVV.